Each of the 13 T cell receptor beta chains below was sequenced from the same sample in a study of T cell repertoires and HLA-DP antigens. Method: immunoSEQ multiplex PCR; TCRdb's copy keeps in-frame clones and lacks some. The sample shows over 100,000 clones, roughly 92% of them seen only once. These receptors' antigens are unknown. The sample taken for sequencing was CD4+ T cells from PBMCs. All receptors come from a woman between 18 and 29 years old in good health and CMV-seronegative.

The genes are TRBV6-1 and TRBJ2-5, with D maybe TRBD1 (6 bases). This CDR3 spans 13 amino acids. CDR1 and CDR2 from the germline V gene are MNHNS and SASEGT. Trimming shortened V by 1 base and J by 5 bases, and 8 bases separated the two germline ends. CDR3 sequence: CASSEGGRETQYF. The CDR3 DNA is TGTGCCAGCAGTGAAGGGGGGCGCGAGACCCAGTACTTC.

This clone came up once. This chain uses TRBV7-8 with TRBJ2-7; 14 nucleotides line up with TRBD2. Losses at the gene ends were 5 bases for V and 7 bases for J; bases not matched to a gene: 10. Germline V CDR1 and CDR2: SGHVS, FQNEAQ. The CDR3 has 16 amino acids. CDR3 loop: CASSPRLAGGPGEQYF. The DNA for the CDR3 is TGTGCCAGCAGCCCACGACTAGCGGGAGGGCCGGGGGAGCAGTACTTC.

Written as DNA, the CDR3 is TGTGCCAGCAGCAGGCAGGGGGGGTCCTACGAGCAGTACGTC. It translates to CASSRQGGSYEQYV. The rearrangement uses TRBV7-2 and TRBJ2-7; D is possibly TRBD1 or TRBD2 (7 bases each). Trimming shortened V by 5 bases and J by 1 base, and 12 bases separated the two germline ends. Looked up from germline, CDR1 is SGHTA and CDR2 is FQGNSA. This CDR3 is 14 amino acids long.

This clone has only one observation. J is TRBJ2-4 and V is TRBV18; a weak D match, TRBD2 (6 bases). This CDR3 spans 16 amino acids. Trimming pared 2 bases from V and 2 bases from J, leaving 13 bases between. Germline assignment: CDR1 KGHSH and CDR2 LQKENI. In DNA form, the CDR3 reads TGTGCCAGCTCACCAGGGGGGATGGTGACCAAAAACATTCAGTACTTC. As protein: CASSPGGMVTKNIQYF.

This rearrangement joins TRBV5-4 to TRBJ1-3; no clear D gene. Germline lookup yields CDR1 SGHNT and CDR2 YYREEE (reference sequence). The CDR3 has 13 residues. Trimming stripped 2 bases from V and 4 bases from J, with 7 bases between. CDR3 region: CASSFQRGNTIYF. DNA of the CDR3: TGTGCCAGCAGCTTCCAAAGAGGAAACACCATATATTTT.

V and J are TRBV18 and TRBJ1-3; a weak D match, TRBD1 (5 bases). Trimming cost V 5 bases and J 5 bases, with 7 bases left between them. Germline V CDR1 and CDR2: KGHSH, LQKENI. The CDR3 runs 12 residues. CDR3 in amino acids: CASSEDRNTIYF. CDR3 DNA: TGTGCCAGCTCAGAGGACAGAAACACCATATATTTT.

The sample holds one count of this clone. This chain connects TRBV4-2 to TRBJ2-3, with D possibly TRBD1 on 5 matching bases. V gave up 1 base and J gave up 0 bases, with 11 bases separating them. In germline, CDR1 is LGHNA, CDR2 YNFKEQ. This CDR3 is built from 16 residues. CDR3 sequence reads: CASSQADSLSTDTQYF. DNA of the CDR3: TGTGCCAGCAGCCAAGCCGACAGTCTTAGCACAGATACGCAGTATTTT.

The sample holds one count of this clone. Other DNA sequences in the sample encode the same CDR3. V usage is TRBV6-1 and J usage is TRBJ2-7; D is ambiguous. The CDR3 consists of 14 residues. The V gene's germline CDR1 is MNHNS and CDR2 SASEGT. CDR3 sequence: CASSGLDRSYEQYV. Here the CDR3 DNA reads TGTGCTAGCAGTGGCCTAGACCGCTCCTACGAGCAGTACGTC.

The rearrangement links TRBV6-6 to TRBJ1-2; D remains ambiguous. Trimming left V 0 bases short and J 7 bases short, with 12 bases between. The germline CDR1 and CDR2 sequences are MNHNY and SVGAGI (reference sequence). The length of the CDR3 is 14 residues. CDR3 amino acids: CASSYSPELSGYTF. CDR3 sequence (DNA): TGTGCCAGCAGTTACTCTCCCGAACTTAGTGGCTACACCTTC.

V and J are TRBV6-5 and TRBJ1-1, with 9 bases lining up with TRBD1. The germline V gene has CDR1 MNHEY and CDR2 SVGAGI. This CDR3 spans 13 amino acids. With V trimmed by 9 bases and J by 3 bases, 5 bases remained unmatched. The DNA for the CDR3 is TGTGCCAGTAACAGGGGGCGCGACACTGAAGCTTTCTTT. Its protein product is CASNRGRDTEAFF.

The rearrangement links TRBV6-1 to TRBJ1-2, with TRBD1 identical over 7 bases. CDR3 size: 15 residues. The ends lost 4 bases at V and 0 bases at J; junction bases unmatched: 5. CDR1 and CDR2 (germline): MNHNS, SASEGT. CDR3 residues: CASSAWDRPNYGYTF. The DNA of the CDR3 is TGTGCCAGCAGTGCTTGGGACAGACCTAACTATGGCTACACCTTC.

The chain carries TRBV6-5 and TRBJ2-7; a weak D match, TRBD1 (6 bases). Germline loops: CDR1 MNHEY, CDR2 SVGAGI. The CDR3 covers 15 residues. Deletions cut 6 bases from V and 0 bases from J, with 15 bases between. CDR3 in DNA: TGTGCCAGCAGAAAAAGATTGGACAGCTCCTACGAGCAGTACGTC. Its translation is CASRKRLDSSYEQYV.

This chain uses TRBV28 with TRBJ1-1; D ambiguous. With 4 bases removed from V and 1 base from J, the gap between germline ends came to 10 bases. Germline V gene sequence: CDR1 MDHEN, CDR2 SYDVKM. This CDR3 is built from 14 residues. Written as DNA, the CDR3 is TGTGCCAGCAGTTCCTGGGCAGGGAACACTGAAGCTTTCTTT. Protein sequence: CASSSWAGNTEAFF.